This T cell receptor beta chain originates from a study of CD8 T cells in ankylosing spondylitis. Study outcomes and limitations: Clones linked to the disease showed a CD8+ phenotype. They occurred at relatively low frequencies in peripheral blood. For ankylosing spondylitis blood, a TCR beta motif of about 8 highly homologous variants appeared characteristic. The clones that were linked to disease were reported to be significantly enriched in matched synovial fluid samples from ankylosing spondylitis patients.

In regard to this clonotype: Its antigen is not identified.

Preparation of TCR beta libraries was done by quantitative 5'-RACE with molecular barcodes. TCRdb used MiXCR to reprocess the 5' RACE reads, holding one entry per CDR3 protein. The sample comprises a few hundred thousand distinct CDR3 sequences, around 18% of which are singletons, and approximately 40% rests with the top ten. Material for sequencing was blood, either unsorted or a sorted T cell fraction (not recorded which). The source of this sequence is a male donor with ankylosing spondylitis.

The CDR3 spells CASVAQNTEAFF. For the CDR3, the DNA is TGTGCCAGCGTGGCCCAGAACACTGAAGCTTTCTTT. This chain connects TRBV19 to TRBJ1-1; D not certain. This CDR3 spans 12 amino acids. V was clipped by 9 bases and J by 1 base, with 9 bases between them. CDR1 and CDR2 (germline): LNHDA, SQIVND (reference sequence).